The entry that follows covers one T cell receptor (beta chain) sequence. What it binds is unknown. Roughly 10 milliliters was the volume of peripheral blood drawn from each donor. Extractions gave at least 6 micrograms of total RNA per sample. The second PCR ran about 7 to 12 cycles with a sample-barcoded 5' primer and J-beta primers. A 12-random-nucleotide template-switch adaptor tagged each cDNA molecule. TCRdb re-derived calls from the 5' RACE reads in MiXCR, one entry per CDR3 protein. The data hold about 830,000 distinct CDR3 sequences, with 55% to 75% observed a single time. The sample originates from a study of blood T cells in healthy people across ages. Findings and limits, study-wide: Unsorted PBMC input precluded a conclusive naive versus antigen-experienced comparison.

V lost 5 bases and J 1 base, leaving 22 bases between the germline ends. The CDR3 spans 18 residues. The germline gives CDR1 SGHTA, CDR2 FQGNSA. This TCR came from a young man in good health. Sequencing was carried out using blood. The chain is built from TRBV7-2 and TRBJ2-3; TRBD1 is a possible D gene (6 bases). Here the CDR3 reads CASSPRQAGGPRTDTQYF. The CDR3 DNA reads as TGTGCCAGCAGCCCCCGACAGGCTGGCGGGCCGCGCACAGATACGCAGTATTTT.